Sequencing of this T cell receptor beta chain was carried out in a study of blood T cell repertoires in COVID-19. The overall study: There were acute and convalescent COVID-19 samples, and they came from the United States, Italy and Spain. PBMCs, B-cell-depleted T cells, or T cells were the source of the cDNA or gDNA that made up the material.

Germline-derived CDR1 and CDR2 are KGHDR and SFDVKD. The CDR3 totals 13 residues. V was clipped by 12 bases and J by 4 bases, with 15 bases between them. In the authors' methods: Amplification with reference gene primers provided the estimates of nucleated cell counts. The method was immunoSEQ multiplex PCR; TCRdb's version includes in-frame clones alone and lacks a portion of them. V and J calls plus clone size are reproduced from that table; the DNA served to infer D and trimming. This sample carries 54,000 or so clones, around nine tenths of them seen once, and the ten largest clones take around 3.2%.

The gene calls are TRBV24-1 and TRBJ1-3, with D tentatively TRBD1 (6 bases). The receptor was derived from a human donor in a cohort sampled during active COVID-19. The specimen sequenced was peripheral blood. CDR3 coding DNA: TGTGCCCAGGGGACGCCGGAGGGAAACACCATATATTTT. It yields the protein CAQGTPEGNTIYF.